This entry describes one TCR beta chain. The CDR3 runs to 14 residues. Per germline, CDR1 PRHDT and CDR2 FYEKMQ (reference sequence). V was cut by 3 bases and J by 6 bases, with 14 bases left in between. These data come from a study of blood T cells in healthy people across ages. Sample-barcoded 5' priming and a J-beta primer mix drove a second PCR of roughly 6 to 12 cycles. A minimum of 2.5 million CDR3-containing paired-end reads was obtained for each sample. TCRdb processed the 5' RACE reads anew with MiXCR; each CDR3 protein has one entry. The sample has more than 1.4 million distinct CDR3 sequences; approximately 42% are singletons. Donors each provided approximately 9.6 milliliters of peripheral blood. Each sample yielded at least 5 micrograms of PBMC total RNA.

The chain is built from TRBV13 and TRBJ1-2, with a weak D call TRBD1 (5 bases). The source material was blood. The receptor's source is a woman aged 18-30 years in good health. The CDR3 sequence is CASSFTDTPDGYTF. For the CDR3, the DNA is TGTGCCAGCAGCTTTACGGACACTCCGGATGGCTACACCTTC.